Presented here are 32 T cell receptor beta chains from one specimen sequenced in a study of blood T cells in healthy people across ages. A J-beta primer mix and a sample-barcoded 5' primer were used in a second PCR of roughly 6 to 12 cycles. TCRdb called the 5' RACE reads again in MiXCR, with one record for every CDR3 protein. The sample carries about 1,600,000 distinct CDR3 sequences, approximately 42% recorded once. The sequencing input was blood. The receptors come from a woman under 30 in good health.

V usage is TRBV4-1 and J usage is TRBJ1-1; D gene ambiguous. CDR1 is MGHRA and CDR2 is YSYEKL in the germline V gene. The CDR3 is made up of 15 amino acids. Trimming shortened V by 3 bases and J by 4 bases, and 15 bases separated the two germline ends. The CDR3 region is CASSHGVIDGTEAFF. CDR3 coding DNA: TGCGCCAGCAGCCACGGAGTGATAGACGGCACTGAAGCTTTCTTT.

The rearrangement joins TRBV7-9 to TRBJ1-1; D unclear. The V end lost 5 bases, the J end lost 2 bases, and 15 bases lay between the germline ends. The V gene's germline CDR1 is SEHNR and CDR2 FQNEAQ (reference sequence). The CDR3 extends over 15 amino acids. The CDR3 nucleotides are TGTGCCAGCAGCCCACACCCGGAGAGTAACACTGAAGCTTTCTTT. This codes for CASSPHPESNTEAFF.

The rearrangement joins TRBV19 to TRBJ2-1; the match to TRBD2 covers 7 bases. The J segment lost 3 bases and the V segment lost 7 bases, leaving 6 bases of the junction unmatched. The CDR3 is 14 residues long. CDR1 is LNHDA and CDR2 is SQIVND in the germline V gene (reference sequence). The CDR3 region has the DNA TGTGCCAGTAACGGCGGGAGCGTCTACAATGAGCAGTTCTTC. This sequence encodes CASNGGSVYNEQFF. The full variable domain, its missing parts supplied by reference TRBV19 and TRBJ2-1, is DGGITQSPKYLFRKEGQNVTLSCEQNLNHDAMYWYRQDPGQGLRLIYYSQIVNDFQKGDIAEGYSVSREKKESFPLTVTSAQKNPTAFYLCASNGGSVYNEQFFGPGTRLTVL.

This clonotype was detected once. The chain links TRBV7-6 to TRBJ2-1, with 7 bases matching TRBD2. In germline, CDR1 is SGHVS, CDR2 FNYEAQ. CDR3 length: 13 amino acids. V was clipped by 5 bases and J by 9 bases; unmatched bases: 7. The CDR3 region is CASSPLLALEQFF. CDR3 nucleotide sequence: TGTGCCAGCAGCCCACTACTAGCGCTTGAGCAGTTCTTC.

This clonotype was seen only a few times. The rearrangement joins TRBV12-3 or TRBV12-4 to TRBJ1-1; D is perhaps TRBD1 (5 bases). This CDR3 comprises 12 residues. The V end lost 2 bases, the J end lost 7 bases, and 8 bases lay between the germline ends. The CDR3 spells CASSLRGLEAFF. The CDR3 DNA reads as TGTGCCAGCAGTTTAAGGGGCCTTGAAGCTTTCTTT.

The gene calls are TRBV4-2 and TRBJ1-4, with D possibly matching TRBD1 (6 bases). The V and J ends lost 1 base and 8 bases respectively, with 14 bases between them. There are 15 residues in the CDR3. The germline CDR1 and CDR2 sequences are LGHNA and YNFKEQ. CDR3 amino acids: CASSQAQGGEEKLFF. The CDR3 DNA reads as TGTGCCAGCAGCCAAGCACAGGGAGGAGAAGAAAAACTGTTTTTT.

This clonotype was found a few times. Here the CDR3 DNA reads TGTGCCAGCACTGGGACAGGGGGGAGTCAGCCCCAGCATTTT. Its protein is CASTGTGGSQPQHF. This rearrangement joins TRBV12-3 or TRBV12-4 to TRBJ1-5; 11 bases match TRBD1. Trimming removed 7 bases from V and 6 bases from J; junction bases left unmatched: 5. This CDR3 has 14 residues.

The V and J genes are TRBV4-1 and TRBJ1-4, with D hard to call. The CDR3 consists of 13 residues. V was cut by 1 base and J by 12 bases, with 12 bases left in between. Germline V gene lookup returns CDR1 MGHRA and CDR2 YSYEKL. The CDR3 nucleotides are TGCGCCAGCAGCCAAGTGGCCGGGGAGGAACTGTTTTTT. It encodes CASSQVAGEELFF.

The V gene is TRBV20-1, the J gene TRBJ1-4; D unresolved. The CDR3 sequence is 12 residues long. Germline loops: CDR1 DFQATT, CDR2 SNEGSKA (reference sequence). The ends were cut back, 8 bases at V and 5 bases at J, with 12 bases in the middle. CDR3 DNA: TGCAGTCTACGAACTGGCAATGAAAAACTGTTTTTT. It is translated as CSLRTGNEKLFF.

This clonotype was detected only a few times. V and J are TRBV5-1 and TRBJ2-1, with 7 nucleotides matching TRBD1. The CDR3 is 12 residues long. Germline assignment: CDR1 SGHRS and CDR2 YFSETQ. V shed 5 bases, J shed 15 bases, and the junction held 11 bases outside the gene matches. CDR3: CASSVTGKMGFF. The CDR3 region has the DNA TGCGCCAGCAGTGTGACAGGGAAAATGGGGTTCTTC.

V gene TRBV5-5 combines with J gene TRBJ2-5; 8 bases fit TRBD2. Germline assignment: CDR1 SGHKS and CDR2 YYEKEE (reference sequence). V shed 4 bases, J shed 5 bases, and the junction held 10 bases outside the gene matches. CDR3 length: 15 residues. CDR3 nucleotide sequence: TGTGCCAGCAGCCCCAGCCCGCGGGGGGTGGAGACCCAGTACTTC. It codes for CASSPSPRGVETQYF.

In regard to this clonotype: At one boundary the junction diverges from the germline segment, which might be a read error. J is TRBJ2-3 and V is TRBV4-1; 8 bases are a match to TRBD2. Germline-derived CDR1 and CDR2 are MGHRA and YSYEKL. This CDR3 has 16 amino acids. The CDR3 DNA follows: TGCGCCAGCAGCCTTAGAGCGGGGGTTGACACAGATGCGCAGTATTTT. This gives the protein CASSLRAGVDTDAQYF.

V gene TRBV18 combines with J gene TRBJ1-2; D is ambiguous. The CDR3 contains 13 residues. Per germline, CDR1 KGHSH and CDR2 LQKENI. The V end was cut by 2 bases, the J end by 8 bases, with 12 bases between. The CDR3 sequence: CASSPIQEEGYTF. The CDR3 DNA is TGTGCCAGCTCACCAATCCAGGAGGAGGGCTACACCTTC.

This clonotype was counted a few times. The V gene is TRBV7-9, the J gene TRBJ1-1; D might be TRBD1 (5 bases). The length of the CDR3 is 15 residues. Germline assignment: CDR1 SEHNR and CDR2 FQNEAQ (reference sequence). V was shortened by 4 bases and J by 4 bases, with 16 bases between the two germline ends. CDR3 protein: CASSSQGMVGTEAFF. The CDR3 coding sequence is TGTGCCAGCAGCTCGCAGGGCATGGTAGGCACTGAAGCTTTCTTT. Together with reference TRBV7-9 and TRBJ1-1, the CDR3 gives the full variable domain: DTGVSQNPRHKITKRGQNVTFRCDPISEHNRLYWYRQTLGQGPEFLTYFQNEAQLEKSRLLSDRFSAERPKGSFSTLEIQRTEQGDSAMYLCASSSQGMVGTEAFFGQGTRLTVV.

V usage is TRBV2 and J usage is TRBJ2-7, with D perhaps TRBD1 (7 bases). Germline CDR1 is SNHLY and CDR2 is FYNNEI. V was pared by 5 bases and J by 3 bases, with 17 bases between. This CDR3 has 15 amino acids. CDR3 loop: CASSLQGGGFYEQYF. In nucleotides, the CDR3 is TGTGCCAGCAGTCTCCAGGGGGGAGGTTTCTACGAGCAGTACTTC.

CDR3 sequence (DNA): TGCAGCGTCGTCACCCCAGGGGTCTCCTACGAGCAGTACTTC. Protein product: CSVVTPGVSYEQYF. The chain employs TRBV29-1 and TRBJ2-7; the D gene is possibly TRBD1 (6 bases). CDR1 is SQVTM, CDR2 ANQGSEA, per germline. Trimming pared 6 bases from V and 0 bases from J, leaving 15 bases between. The CDR3 covers 14 residues.

The V and J genes are TRBV27 and TRBJ2-7, with 12 bases fitting TRBD1. Germline loops: CDR1 MNHEY, CDR2 SMNVEV (reference sequence). V lost 4 bases, J lost 6 bases, and 7 bases stayed unmatched. The CDR3 totals 15 residues. The CDR3 region has the DNA TGTGCCAGCAGTTCGCGGGACAGGGGGCCCTGCGAGCAGTACTTC. Residues: CASSSRDRGPCEQYF.

This chain connects TRBV6-1 to TRBJ2-3; 10 bases match TRBD1. Germline CDR1 reads MNHNS; CDR2 reads SASEGT. Losses at the gene ends were 3 bases for V and 2 bases for J; bases not matched to a gene: 11. The CDR3 has 18 residues. CDR3 sequence: CASSDTFWTGGVTDTQYF. In DNA form, the CDR3 reads TGTGCCAGCAGTGACACCTTCTGGACAGGGGGAGTCACAGATACGCAGTATTTT.

The gene calls are TRBV20-1 and TRBJ2-7, with D unresolved. Trimming pared 3 bases from V and 3 bases from J, leaving 9 bases between. The CDR3 is 12 residues long. Germline V gives CDR1 DFQATT, CDR2 SNEGSKA (reference sequence). This CDR3 reads CSASDLFYEQYF. CDR3 coding DNA: TGCAGTGCTAGCGATTTGTTCTACGAGCAGTACTTC.

The chain recombines TRBV11-2 with TRBJ2-7; D possibly corresponds to TRBD2 (6 bases). Trimming removed 5 bases at V and 0 bases at J, with 14 bases between. Germline V gene data show CDR1 as SGHAT and CDR2 as FQNNGV. This CDR3 comprises 15 residues. For the CDR3, the DNA is TGTGCCAGCAGCAAACCCGGGACTGGCTCCTACGAGCAGTACTTC. It encodes CASSKPGTGSYEQYF.

This clonotype appeared once. One end of the junction does not line up with germline, which may come from a read error. The chain uses TRBV6-1 and TRBJ2-1; a weak D match, TRBD2 (6 bases). Germline CDR1 is MNHNS and CDR2 is SASEGT. The CDR3 contains 16 residues. CDR3 in amino acids: CASSEAGGFGYNDQFF. DNA for the CDR3: TGTGCCAGCAGTGAAGCCGGAGGGTTTGGTTACAATGACCAGTTCTTC.

A few counts support this clonotype. V is TRBV20-1 and J is TRBJ2-4; 10 nucleotides agree with TRBD2. TRBJ2-7 explains the end of the DNA better; the J call may be wrong. The CDR3 contains 16 residues. CDR1 DFQATT and CDR2 SNEGSKA come from the germline V gene (reference sequence). CDR3 loop: CSARDPELAGYYEQYF. The CDR3 nucleotides are TGCAGTGCTAGAGATCCGGAACTAGCGGGATATTACGAGCAGTACTTC.

This clonotype has a handful of counts. V is TRBV27 and J is TRBJ1-6; the D is unclear. The ends were cut back, 6 bases at V and 7 bases at J, with 19 bases in the middle. This CDR3 spans 16 amino acids. Germline V gene data show CDR1 as MNHEY and CDR2 as SMNVEV (reference sequence). The CDR3 sequence: CASSSLTFRGNSPLHF. DNA of the CDR3: TGTGCCAGCAGCTCCCTCACATTTCGTGGCAATTCACCCCTCCACTTT.

This clonotype was seen repeatedly, ten times or more. This sequence joins TRBV4-1 and TRBJ2-5; D is perhaps TRBD2 (6 bases). From germline, CDR1 is MGHRA and CDR2 YSYEKL. The length of the CDR3 is 14 residues. Trimming stripped 3 bases from V and 0 bases from J, with 8 bases between. For the CDR3, the DNA is TGCGCCAGCAGCCAGGGACTTAACCAAGAGACCCAGTACTTC. It codes for CASSQGLNQETQYF.

This clonotype was found a few times. The V gene is TRBV6-5, the J gene TRBJ1-2; the match to TRBD1 covers 9 bases. This CDR3 contains 18 residues. Per germline, CDR1 MNHEY and CDR2 SVGAGI. Trimming cost V 0 bases and J 3 bases; bases outside gene matches: 11. DNA for the CDR3: TGTGCCAGCAGTTACTCCACAGATGGACAGGGGATGGACTATGGCTACACCTTC. Amino acid sequence: CASSYSTDGQGMDYGYTF.

The V and J genes are TRBV7-2 and TRBJ1-2; D possibly corresponds to TRBD1 (5 bases). There are 14 residues in the CDR3. The V gene lost 4 bases and the J gene lost 4 bases, with 13 bases spanning the gap. The germline V gene has CDR1 SGHTA and CDR2 FQGNSA. The CDR3 is CASSSGLPSYGYTF. For the CDR3, the DNA is TGTGCCAGCAGCTCAGGGCTGCCCAGCTATGGCTACACCTTC. Complete variable domain (other parts from reference TRBV7-2 and TRBJ1-2): GAGVSQSPSNKVTEKGKDVELRCDPISGHTALYWYRQSLGQGLEFLIYFQGNSAPDKSGLPSDRFSAERTGGSVSTLTIQRTQQEDSAVYLCASSSGLPSYGYTFGSGTRLTVV.

This clonotype turned up a few times. This chain connects TRBV2 to TRBJ2-3; TRBD2 matches at 7 bases. The germline gives CDR1 SNHLY, CDR2 FYNNEI. The CDR3 has 15 residues. The junction had 9 bases not matched to a gene; V was cut back by 6 bases and J by 3 bases. CDR3 protein: CASRASGAETDTQYF. CDR3 nucleotides: TGTGCCAGCAGAGCGAGCGGGGCAGAGACAGATACGCAGTATTTT.

The chain joins TRBV6-1 to TRBJ2-7, with D possibly TRBD2 on 6 matching bases. Trimming stripped 6 bases from V and 0 bases from J, with 9 bases between. This CDR3 has 13 amino acids. CDR1 and CDR2 from the germline V gene are MNHNS and SASEGT. The CDR3 bases are TGTGCCAGCAGCTGGGACTTCTCCTACGAGCAGTACTTC. This sequence encodes CASSWDFSYEQYF.

The rearrangement uses TRBV3-1 and TRBJ2-5, with TRBD2 as a possible D gene (6 bases). Deletions cut 1 base from V and 4 bases from J, with 10 bases between. The CDR3 consists of 14 residues. Germline values: CDR1 LGHDT, CDR2 YNNKEL (reference sequence). The CDR3 region is CASSQGTTSETQYF. DNA for the CDR3: TGTGCCAGCAGCCAAGGGACTACTTCAGAGACCCAGTACTTC.

This clonotype came up a few times. V and J are TRBV12-3 or TRBV12-4 and TRBJ2-3; D might be TRBD1 or TRBD2, each matching 5 bases. The CDR3 is made up of 13 amino acids. Trimming cost V 10 bases and J 1 base, with 12 bases left between them. The DNA for the CDR3 is TGTGCCACAAGGGGTAGCGGCACAGATACGCAGTATTTT. It yields the protein CATRGSGTDTQYF.

V usage is TRBV6-1 and J usage is TRBJ2-7; 10 nucleotides match TRBD2. The CDR3 totals 15 residues. Germline assignment: CDR1 MNHNS and CDR2 SASEGT. Unmatched junction bases numbered 7, after V lost 7 bases and J lost 1 base. The CDR3 loop reads CASTYLAGESYEQYF. In nucleotides, the CDR3 is TGTGCCAGCACATACCTAGCGGGGGAATCCTACGAGCAGTACTTC.

The chain recombines TRBV7-2 with TRBJ1-4; possibly TRBD1 for D (5 bases). The V gene lost 6 bases and the J gene lost 4 bases, with 12 bases spanning the gap. This CDR3 is built from 14 residues. Germline values: CDR1 SGHTA, CDR2 FQGNSA. In DNA form, the CDR3 reads TGTGCCAGCAGTTTTGGGGGAGTTAATGAAAAACTGTTTTTT. Amino acids: CASSFGGVNEKLFF.